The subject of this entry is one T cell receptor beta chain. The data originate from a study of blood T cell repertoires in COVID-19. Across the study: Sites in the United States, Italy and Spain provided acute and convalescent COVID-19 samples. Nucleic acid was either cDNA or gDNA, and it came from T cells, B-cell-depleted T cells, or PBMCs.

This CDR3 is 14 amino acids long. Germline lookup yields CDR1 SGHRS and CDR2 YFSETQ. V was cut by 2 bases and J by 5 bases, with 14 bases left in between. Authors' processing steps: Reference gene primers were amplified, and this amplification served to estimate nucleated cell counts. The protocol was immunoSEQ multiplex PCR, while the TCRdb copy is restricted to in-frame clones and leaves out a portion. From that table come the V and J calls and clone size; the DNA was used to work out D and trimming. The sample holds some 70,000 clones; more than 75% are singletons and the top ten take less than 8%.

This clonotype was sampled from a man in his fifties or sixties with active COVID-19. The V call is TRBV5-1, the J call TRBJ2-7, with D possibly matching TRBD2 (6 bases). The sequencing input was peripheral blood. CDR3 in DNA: TGCGCCAGCAGCTTAAACCCGGGGGTGGACGAGCAGTACTTC. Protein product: CASSLNPGVDEQYF.